This record concerns one T cell receptor beta chain sequence. Per the study methods: It was from reference gene primer amplification that nucleated cell counts were estimated. The method was immunoSEQ multiplex PCR; TCRdb's version includes in-frame clones alone and lacks a portion of them. V and J calls and clone size are those listed in that table; D and trimming were worked out from the DNA. The repertoire holds over 20,000 clones, with roughly 88% as singletons. Trimming cost V 3 bases and J 9 bases, with 15 bases left between them. The CDR3 loop spans 14 amino acids. Looked up from germline, CDR1 is LNHDA and CDR2 is SQIVND (reference sequence). This entry belongs to a study of blood T cell repertoires in COVID-19. Looking at the study overall: The origin of the acute and convalescent COVID-19 samples was the United States, Italy and Spain. T cells, B-cell-depleted T cells, or PBMCs provided the cDNA or gDNA that served as material.

The sample comprised peripheral blood. The chain recombines TRBV19 with TRBJ1-5; weak D call: TRBD1 (5 bases). The TCR originated in a man aged 65 to 85 with acute or convalescent COVID-19. CDR3 sequence: CASSMRQPPWPQHF. The CDR3 nucleotides read TGTGCCAGTAGTATGCGACAGCCTCCCTGGCCCCAGCATTTT.